Below are 9 T cell receptor beta chains sequenced from a single sample in a study of technical replicates of blood from a handful of donors. Profiled with immunoSEQ multiplex PCR; TCRdb holds only in-frame clones, not every one. The profile shows about 90,000 clones, over 90% of them singletons. The sequenced sample consisted of T cells isolated from PBMCs. The origin of the receptors is a human donor in good health.

V usage is TRBV19 and J usage is TRBJ2-7; 8 positions agree with TRBD1. J lost 0 bases, V lost 5 bases, and 6 bases had no gene match. Germline CDR1 and CDR2: LNHDA and SQIVND (reference sequence). This CDR3 has 15 amino acids. For the CDR3, the DNA is TGTGCCAGTAGTCCTCGACAGGGGAGCTCCTACGAGCAGTACTTC. It specifies CASSPRQGSSYEQYF. Full variable domain (outside the CDR3, taken from reference TRBV19 and TRBJ2-7): DGGITQSPKYLFRKEGQNVTLSCEQNLNHDAMYWYRQDPGQGLRLIYYSQIVNDFQKGDIAEGYSVSREKKESFPLTVTSAQKNPTAFYLCASSPRQGSSYEQYFGPGTRLTVT.

This clone was detected only once. The genes are TRBV5-5 and TRBJ2-2, with 12 bases fitting TRBD1. Unmatched junction bases numbered 13, after V lost 3 bases and J lost 4 bases. Germline V gives CDR1 SGHKS, CDR2 YYEKEE (reference sequence). The CDR3 spans 19 residues. CDR3 DNA sequence: TGTGCCAGCAGCTCTGAATCTCCGGGACAGGGGGCGCTCACCGGGGAGCTGTTTTTT. Translation: CASSSESPGQGALTGELFF.

J is TRBJ2-3 and V is TRBV7-2; 9 nucleotides agree with TRBD2. Trimming took 5 bases from V and 7 from J; bases not matched to a gene: 7. The V gene's germline CDR1 is SGHTA and CDR2 FQGNSA. This CDR3 spans 14 amino acids. The CDR3 protein is CASSMGLASHTQYF. In DNA form, the CDR3 reads TGTGCCAGCAGCATGGGACTAGCATCACATACGCAGTATTTT.

This clone has a single count. One junction end disagrees with the germline gene, perhaps due to a read error. J is TRBJ1-3 and V is TRBV9, with D possibly being TRBD1 (6 bases). Germline CDR1 is SGDLS and CDR2 is YYNGEE. The CDR3 is 16 residues long. In DNA form, the CDR3 reads TGTGCCAGCAGCGTGGGGGACATTTTTCTAGGAAATACCATATATTTT. Its protein is CASSVGDIFLGNTIYF.

The chain employs TRBV28 and TRBJ2-1; D unclear. The CDR3 loop spans 11 amino acids. Trimming shortened V by 3 bases and J by 9 bases, and 6 bases separated the two germline ends. CDR1 and CDR2 (germline): MDHEN, SYDVKM. In DNA form, the CDR3 reads TGTGCCAGCAGTTTCTGGAGTGAGCAGTTCTTC. Translation gives CASSFWSEQFF.

The genes are TRBV6-5 and TRBJ2-7, with TRBD1 identical over 8 bases. V shed 0 bases and J 7 bases; nucleotides not matched to a gene: 11. Germline V CDR1 and CDR2: MNHEY, SVGAGI. This CDR3 is 16 amino acids long. In DNA form, the CDR3 reads TGTGCCAGCAGTTACTCGATTGGACAGGGAGCAAAAGAGCAGTACTTC. Protein product: CASSYSIGQGAKEQYF.

The rearrangement joins TRBV5-1 to TRBJ2-2; D is undetermined. The CDR3 spans 14 residues. The V and J ends lost 1 base and 2 bases respectively, with 6 bases between them. CDR1 is SGHRS and CDR2 is YFSETQ in the germline V gene. CDR3 amino acids: CASSLPTNTGELFF. In DNA form, the CDR3 reads TGCGCCAGCAGCTTGCCCACAAACACCGGGGAGCTGTTTTTT. The complete variable domain, with remaining parts taken from reference TRBV5-1 and TRBJ2-2, reads KAGVTQTPRYLIKTRGQQVTLSCSPISGHRSVSWYQQTPGQGLQFLFEYFSETQRNKGNFPGRFSGRQFSNSRSEMNVSTLELGDSALYLCASSLPTNTGELFFGEGSRLTVL.

This chain uses TRBV30 with TRBJ2-3; 7 bases are shared with TRBD2. Germline V gives CDR1 GTSNPN, CDR2 SVGIG (reference sequence). The CDR3 spans 12 residues. J was trimmed by 6 bases and V by 2 bases; bases with no gene match: 2. CDR3: CAWSRAGDTQYF. For the CDR3, the DNA is TGTGCCTGGAGTCGAGCGGGGGATACGCAGTATTTT.

For the CDR3, the DNA is TGTGCCAGCAGCACAGGGGGGGGGAAGTACAATGAGCAGTTCTTC. Amino acids: CASSTGGGKYNEQFF. The chain recombines TRBV9 with TRBJ2-1, with a tentative D call TRBD1 (8 bases). The CDR3 is made up of 15 amino acids. CDR1 SGDLS and CDR2 YYNGEE come from the germline V gene. V lost 4 bases to trimming and J lost 4 bases, with 15 bases between them.